Each of the 30 T cell receptor beta chains below was sequenced from the same sample in a study of cytomegalovirus exposure and HLA in healthy donors. PCR employed 60 Vbeta and 13 Jbeta primers. Here immunoSEQ multiplex PCR was the method, and the copy in TCRdb shows in-frame clones only, minus some. The repertoire table contains 100,000 to 150,000 clones. Sample: PBMCs. These receptors were collected from a man aged 25-45 years in good health and CMV-seronegative.

The V gene is TRBV7-9, the J gene TRBJ2-2; D is possibly TRBD1 (6 bases). The length of the CDR3 is 16 residues. The germline CDR1 and CDR2 sequences are SEHNR and FQNEAQ (reference sequence). V lost 5 bases and J 1 base, leaving 14 bases between the germline ends. Here the CDR3 DNA reads TGTGCCAGCAGCCATCGACAGGACCGGAACACCGGGGAGCTGTTTTTT. Its translation: CASSHRQDRNTGELFF.

The chain has TRBV18 and TRBJ2-2; D possibly corresponds to TRBD1 (6 bases). This CDR3 has 13 amino acids. Germline loops: CDR1 KGHSH, CDR2 LQKENI. V shed 3 bases and J shed 8 bases, with 10 bases lying between them. The CDR3 coding sequence is TGTGCCAGCTCACCGGGACACGCTGGGGAGCTGTTTTTT. This translates into CASSPGHAGELFF.

The rearrangement links TRBV19 to TRBJ2-1; 9 positions agree with TRBD2. Germline trimming cut 1 base from V and 9 bases from J; bases unmatched to any gene: 10. There are 16 residues in the CDR3. Germline V gene sequence: CDR1 LNHDA, CDR2 SQIVND (reference sequence). CDR3 loop: CASSIVAGVPYGEQFF. The CDR3 DNA is TGTGCCAGTAGTATAGTAGCGGGAGTACCGTATGGTGAGCAGTTCTTC. Full variable domain (missing parts from reference TRBV19 and TRBJ2-1): DGGITQSPKYLFRKEGQNVTLSCEQNLNHDAMYWYRQDPGQGLRLIYYSQIVNDFQKGDIAEGYSVSREKKESFPLTVTSAQKNPTAFYLCASSIVAGVPYGEQFFGPGTRLTVL.

The chain couples TRBV11-2 to TRBJ1-2; 10 bases line up with TRBD1. This CDR3 region has 14 residues. With 6 bases clipped from V and 5 bases from J, the junction kept 6 bases outside the gene matches. The germline CDR1 and CDR2 sequences are SGHAT and FQNNGV. The chain's CDR3 is CASSPDRGIYGYTF. CDR3 nucleotides: TGTGCCAGCAGTCCGGACAGGGGGATTTATGGCTACACCTTC.

The rearrangement links TRBV28 to TRBJ2-7; D might be TRBD1 (5 bases). Between the trimmed V and J ends, which lost 7 bases and 0 bases, there was a span of 13 bases. The CDR3 has 14 residues. The germline CDR1 and CDR2 sequences are MDHEN and SYDVKM. The CDR3 region is CASTRQTHSYEQYF. In DNA, the CDR3 is TGTGCCAGCACCCGACAGACCCACTCCTACGAGCAGTACTTC.

The chain links TRBV19 to TRBJ2-2; TRBD2 matches 7 bases. CDR3 length: 15 amino acids. CDR1 LNHDA and CDR2 SQIVND come from the germline V gene (reference sequence). Germline trimming cut 7 bases from V and 5 bases from J; bases unmatched to any gene: 10. The CDR3 region has the DNA TGTGCCAGTACCCTAGCGGAGATCGTTACCGGGGAGCTGTTTTTT. This gives the protein CASTLAEIVTGELFF.

J is TRBJ2-3 and V is TRBV5-4; tentatively, D is TRBD2 (6 bases). Germline V gives CDR1 SGHNT, CDR2 YYREEE (reference sequence). The V and J ends lost 2 bases and 4 bases respectively, with 20 bases between them. CDR3 length equals 17 residues. CDR3 loop: CASSFMKRAGPPDTQYF. The CDR3 nucleotides are TGTGCCAGCAGCTTTATGAAGCGGGCCGGACCCCCAGATACGCAGTATTTT.

The chain couples TRBV6-6 to TRBJ1-5; 7 bases are a match to TRBD1. Per germline, CDR1 MNHNY and CDR2 SVGAGI (reference sequence). The CDR3 sequence is 13 residues long. V gave up 5 bases and J gave up 4 bases; unmatched junction bases: 2. This chain's CDR3 is CASSRDSNQPQHF. DNA of the CDR3: TGTGCCAGCAGTCGGGACAGTAATCAGCCCCAGCATTTT.

This chain links TRBV7-9 with TRBJ2-7; perhaps TRBD2 as D (6 bases). Germline CDR1 and CDR2: SEHNR and FQNEAQ (reference sequence). The CDR3 totals 15 residues. V lost 6 bases and J lost 4, with 19 bases in between. The CDR3, as DNA: TGTGCCAGCAGGCGGGACCTCGTCTATGGTTACGAGCAGTACTTC. Translating gives CASRRDLVYGYEQYF.

The chain couples TRBV19 to TRBJ2-7; 9 nucleotides match TRBD2. Germline V gives CDR1 LNHDA, CDR2 SQIVND (reference sequence). The CDR3 consists of 18 residues. The J segment lost 2 bases and the V segment lost 5 bases, leaving 16 bases of the junction unmatched. The CDR3 region has the DNA TGTGCCAGTAGTTCACGGACTAGCGAGAACCCTCATCCCTACGAGCAGTACTTC. Translated: CASSSRTSENPHPYEQYF. The whole variable domain, remainder taken from reference TRBV19 and TRBJ2-7, is DGGITQSPKYLFRKEGQNVTLSCEQNLNHDAMYWYRQDPGQGLRLIYYSQIVNDFQKGDIAEGYSVSREKKESFPLTVTSAQKNPTAFYLCASSSRTSENPHPYEQYFGPGTRLTVT.

The chain links TRBV6-5 to TRBJ2-5; no firm D call. This CDR3 spans 14 amino acids. The germline V gene has CDR1 MNHEY and CDR2 SVGAGI. Trimming cost V 0 bases and J 0 bases, with 5 bases left between them. The CDR3 protein is CASSYSNNQETQYF. The CDR3 DNA reads TGTGCCAGCAGTTACTCGAACAACCAAGAGACCCAGTACTTC.

CDR3 sequence: CASSQSGQGNYEQYF. DNA of the CDR3: TGTGCCAGCAGCCAGAGTGGACAAGGGAACTACGAGCAGTACTTC. The chain joins TRBV14 to TRBJ2-7, with D possibly TRBD1 on 5 matching bases. This CDR3 contains 15 residues. The germline V and J ends were trimmed by 3 bases and 3 bases, with 15 bases remaining between them. Germline values: CDR1 SGHDN, CDR2 FVKESK. The full variable domain, with the rest looked up from reference TRBV14 and TRBJ2-7, is EAGVTQFPSHSVIEKGQTVTLRCDPISGHDNLYWYRRVMGKEIKFLLHFVKESKQDESGMPNNRFLAERTGGTYSTLKVQPAELEDSGVYFCASSQSGQGNYEQYFGPGTRLTVT.

The V and J genes are TRBV28 and TRBJ2-2; a weak D match, TRBD1 (6 bases). CDR3 length: 17 amino acids. Germline V gene data show CDR1 as MDHEN and CDR2 as SYDVKM. V was clipped by 2 bases and J by 1 base, with 14 bases between them. CDR3 nucleotides: TGTGCCAGCAGTTTAATACGGAAGGGACAGAACACCGGGGAGCTGTTTTTT. As protein: CASSLIRKGQNTGELFF.

V is TRBV5-1 and J is TRBJ2-2; 10 bases agree with TRBD1. CDR1 SGHRS and CDR2 YFSETQ come from the germline V gene. The CDR3 totals 16 residues. V was pared by 4 bases and J by 6 bases, with 9 bases of the junction left unmatched. CDR3 DNA sequence: TGCGCCAGCAGCGGAAGCGGACAGGGGGTGGCCGGGGAGCTGTTTTTT. It codes for CASSGSGQGVAGELFF.

The V gene is TRBV5-1, the J gene TRBJ1-3; unclear D gene. This CDR3 comprises 16 residues. Trimming stripped 0 bases from V and 0 bases from J, with 10 bases between. Germline CDR1 is SGHRS and CDR2 is YFSETQ. CDR3 loop: CASSLAVTGSGNTIYF. The CDR3 nucleotides read TGCGCCAGCAGCTTGGCCGTAACGGGCTCTGGAAACACCATATATTTT.

The genes are TRBV27 and TRBJ2-7, with 7 nucleotides matching TRBD1. The trim removed 5 bases at V and 2 bases at J, leaving 12 bases unmatched. The CDR3 loop spans 16 amino acids. CDR1 and CDR2 (germline): MNHEY, SMNVEV (reference sequence). The CDR3 DNA is TGTGCCAGCAGTGGGGTACCGGGACAGCCCCCCTACGAGCAGTACTTC. Amino acids: CASSGVPGQPPYEQYF.

The rearrangement joins TRBV9 to TRBJ2-2, with 12 bases lining up with TRBD2. The junction had 6 bases not matched to a gene; V was cut back by 3 bases and J by 6 bases. The germline V gene encodes CDR1 SGDLS and CDR2 YYNGEE. This CDR3 has 16 amino acids. The CDR3 reads CASSALAGGLAGELFF. CDR3 coding DNA: TGTGCCAGCAGCGCGCTAGCGGGAGGGCTTGCCGGGGAGCTGTTTTTT.

The V call is TRBV5-1, the J call TRBJ2-3; TRBD2 aligns across 8 bases. Germline CDR1 reads SGHRS; CDR2 reads YFSETQ. The CDR3 totals 15 residues. The V and J ends lost 8 bases and 2 bases, in that order; junction bases with no gene match: 10. The CDR3 here is CASNTGGRSTDTQYF. The CDR3, as DNA: TGCGCCAGTAATACTGGCGGGAGGTCCACAGATACGCAGTATTTT.

The gene calls are TRBV5-4 and TRBJ1-1; TRBD1 aligns across 9 bases. The CDR3 has 15 amino acids. V lost 0 bases and J lost 6; bases outside the gene matches: 6. CDR1 SGHNT and CDR2 YYREEE come from the germline V gene (reference sequence). In DNA form, the CDR3 reads TGTGCCAGCAGCTTGGGGGGACAGGGAACCGCTGAAGCTTTCTTT. Protein: CASSLGGQGTAEAFF.

V is TRBV2 and J is TRBJ2-1, with TRBD1 matching 7 bases. With 6 bases clipped from V and 4 bases from J, the junction kept 6 bases outside the gene matches. The V gene's germline CDR1 is SNHLY and CDR2 FYNNEI. The CDR3 is 14 residues long. CDR3 nucleotide sequence: TGTGCCAGCAGGCAAACAGGGGAATACAATGAGCAGTTCTTC. This translates into CASRQTGEYNEQFF.

V usage is TRBV11-2 and J usage is TRBJ1-2; 9 nucleotides match TRBD1. Trimming took 0 bases from V and 2 from J; bases not matched to a gene: 1. This CDR3 region has 15 residues. Germline assignment: CDR1 SGHAT and CDR2 FQNNGV. CDR3 coding DNA: TGTGCCAGCAGCTTAGATACAGGGGGCAACTATGGCTACACCTTC. It translates to CASSLDTGGNYGYTF. The variable domain in full, completed from reference TRBV11-2 and TRBJ1-2, reads EAGVAQSPRYKIIEKRQSVAFWCNPISGHATLYWYQQILGQGPKLLIQFQNNGVVDDSQLPKDRFSAERLKGVDSTLKIQPAKLEDSAVYLCASSLDTGGNYGYTFGSGTRLTVV.

J is TRBJ1-5 and V is TRBV7-9; 7 bases are a match to TRBD1. The CDR3 is made up of 15 amino acids. Germline values: CDR1 SEHNR, CDR2 FQNEAQ (reference sequence). Germline trimming cut 4 bases from V and 4 bases from J; bases unmatched to any gene: 7. CDR3 in amino acids: CASSYAGTANQPQHF. The DNA of the CDR3 is TGTGCCAGCAGCTACGCCGGGACAGCTAATCAGCCCCAGCATTTT.

The chain couples TRBV5-1 to TRBJ2-3; the match to TRBD2 covers 8 bases. Germline CDR1 and CDR2: SGHRS and YFSETQ. V was clipped by 4 bases and J by 1 base; unmatched bases: 8. The CDR3 totals 16 residues. CDR3 loop: CASSPKGREGTDTQYF. CDR3 DNA: TGCGCCAGCAGCCCGAAGGGGCGGGAGGGCACAGATACGCAGTATTTT. Combining the CDR3 with reference TRBV5-1 and TRBJ2-3 gives the whole variable domain KAGVTQTPRYLIKTRGQQVTLSCSPISGHRSVSWYQQTPGQGLQFLFEYFSETQRNKGNFPGRFSGRQFSNSRSEMNVSTLELGDSALYLCASSPKGREGTDTQYFGPGTRLTVL.

The chain joins TRBV28 to TRBJ2-7; D possibly corresponds to TRBD2 (5 bases). With 5 bases removed from V and 11 bases from J, the gap between germline ends came to 22 bases. The CDR3 sequence is 14 residues long. Per the germline V gene, CDR1 is MDHEN and CDR2 is SYDVKM. This chain's CDR3 is CASSPPMVAGAEYF. The DNA for the CDR3 is TGTGCCAGCAGTCCGCCTATGGTGGCCGGAGCGGAGTACTTC.

V and J are TRBV19 and TRBJ1-1; D is possibly TRBD1 (6 bases). The V end lost 7 bases, the J end lost 0 bases, and 12 bases lay between the germline ends. CDR3 length: 14 residues. The germline CDR1 and CDR2 sequences are LNHDA and SQIVND (reference sequence). CDR3 nucleotides: TGTGCCAGTAACCACCAGGGGATGAACACTGAAGCTTTCTTT. Its translation is CASNHQGMNTEAFF.

The chain couples TRBV5-1 to TRBJ2-7; the match to TRBD2 covers 9 bases. Germline-derived CDR1 and CDR2 are SGHRS and YFSETQ. Germline trimming cut 0 bases from V and 4 bases from J; bases unmatched to any gene: 5. The CDR3 has 15 residues. DNA of the CDR3: TGCGCCAGCAGCTTGGCCGCTAGCGGGACTTACGAGCAGTACTTC. Protein product: CASSLAASGTYEQYF.

The chain is built from TRBV9 and TRBJ2-7, with no clear D. The germline V and J ends were trimmed by 4 bases and 3 bases, with 11 bases remaining between them. Germline CDR1 reads SGDLS; CDR2 reads YYNGEE. The CDR3 covers 13 residues. The CDR3 DNA follows: TGTGCCAGCAGCCCGTACTATAGCTACGAGCAGTACTTC. Translation gives CASSPYYSYEQYF.

The rearrangement uses TRBV2 and TRBJ2-2; possible D gene TRBD1, 6 bases. Looked up from germline, CDR1 is SNHLY and CDR2 is FYNNEI. This CDR3 contains 14 residues. Trimming left V 8 bases short and J 6 bases short, with 16 bases between. CDR3 in amino acids: CASGPYRAAGELFF. The CDR3 coding sequence is TGTGCCAGCGGACCGTACAGGGCGGCCGGGGAGCTGTTTTTT.

V and J are TRBV7-3 and TRBJ2-3; D unclear. The CDR3 totals 12 residues. Looked up from germline, CDR1 is SGHTA and CDR2 is FQGTGA. V was clipped by 5 bases and J by 5 bases, with 8 bases between them. In nucleotides, the CDR3 is TGTGCCAGCAGCGACACCGGAGATACGCAGTATTTT. It specifies CASSDTGDTQYF.

The chain combines TRBV28 with TRBJ2-5; 8 nucleotides line up with TRBD2. Germline V gene data show CDR1 as MDHEN and CDR2 as SYDVKM. Trimming cost V 3 bases and J 3 bases; bases outside gene matches: 15. The CDR3 is 18 amino acids. CDR3 protein: CASSFYGRAYVSKETQYF. CDR3 coding DNA: TGTGCCAGCAGTTTTTACGGGAGGGCCTATGTTAGCAAAGAGACCCAGTACTTC.